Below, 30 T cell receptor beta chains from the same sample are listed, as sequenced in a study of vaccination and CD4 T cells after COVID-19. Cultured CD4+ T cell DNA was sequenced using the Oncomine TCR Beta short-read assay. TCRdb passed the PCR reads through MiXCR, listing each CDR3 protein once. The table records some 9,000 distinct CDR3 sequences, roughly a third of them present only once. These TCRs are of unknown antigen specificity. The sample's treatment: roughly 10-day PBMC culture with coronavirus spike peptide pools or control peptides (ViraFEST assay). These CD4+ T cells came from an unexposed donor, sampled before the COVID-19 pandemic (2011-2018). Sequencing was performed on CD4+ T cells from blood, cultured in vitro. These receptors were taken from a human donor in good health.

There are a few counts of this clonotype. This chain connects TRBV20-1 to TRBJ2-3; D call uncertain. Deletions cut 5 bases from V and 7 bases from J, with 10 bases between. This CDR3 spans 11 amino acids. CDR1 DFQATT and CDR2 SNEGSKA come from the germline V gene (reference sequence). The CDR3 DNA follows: TGCAGTGCTCTTACCACCCATACGCAGTATTTT. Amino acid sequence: CSALTTHTQYF.

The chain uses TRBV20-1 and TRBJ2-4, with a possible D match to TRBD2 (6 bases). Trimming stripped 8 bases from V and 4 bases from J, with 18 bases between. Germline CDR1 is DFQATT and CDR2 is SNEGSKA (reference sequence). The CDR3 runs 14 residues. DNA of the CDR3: TGCAGTCTCCTATGGGGAGGCGATAAAAACATTCAGTACTTC. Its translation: CSLLWGGDKNIQYF.

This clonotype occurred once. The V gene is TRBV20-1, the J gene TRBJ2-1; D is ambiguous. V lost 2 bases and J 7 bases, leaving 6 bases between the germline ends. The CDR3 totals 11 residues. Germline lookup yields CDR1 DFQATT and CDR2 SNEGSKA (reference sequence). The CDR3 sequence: CSARSGNEQFF. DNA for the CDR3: TGCAGTGCTAGATCTGGAAATGAGCAGTTCTTC.

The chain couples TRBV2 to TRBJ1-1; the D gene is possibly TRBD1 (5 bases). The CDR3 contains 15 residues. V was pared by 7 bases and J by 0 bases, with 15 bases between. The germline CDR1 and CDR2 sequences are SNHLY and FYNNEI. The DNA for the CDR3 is TGTGCCAGCACTCTGGACACCAACATGAACACTGAAGCTTTCTTT. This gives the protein CASTLDTNMNTEAFF.

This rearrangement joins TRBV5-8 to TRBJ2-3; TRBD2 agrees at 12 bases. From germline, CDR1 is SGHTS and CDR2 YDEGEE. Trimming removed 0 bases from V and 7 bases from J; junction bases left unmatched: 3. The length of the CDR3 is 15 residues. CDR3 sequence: CASSLVTSGGNTQYF. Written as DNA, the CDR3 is TGTGCCAGCAGCTTGGTGACTAGCGGGGGTAATACGCAGTATTTT.

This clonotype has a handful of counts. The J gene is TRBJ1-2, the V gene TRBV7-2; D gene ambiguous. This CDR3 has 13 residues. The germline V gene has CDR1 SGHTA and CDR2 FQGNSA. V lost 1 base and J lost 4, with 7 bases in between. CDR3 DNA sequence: TGTGCCAGCAGCTTAGACCGCCGCTATGGCTACACCTTC. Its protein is CASSLDRRYGYTF.

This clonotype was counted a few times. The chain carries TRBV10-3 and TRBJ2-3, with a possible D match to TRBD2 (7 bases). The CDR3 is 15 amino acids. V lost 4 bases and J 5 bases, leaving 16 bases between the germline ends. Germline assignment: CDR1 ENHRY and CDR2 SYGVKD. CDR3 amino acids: CAISVDGGQGDTQYF. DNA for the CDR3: TGTGCCATCAGTGTCGACGGGGGGCAGGGAGATACGCAGTATTTT.

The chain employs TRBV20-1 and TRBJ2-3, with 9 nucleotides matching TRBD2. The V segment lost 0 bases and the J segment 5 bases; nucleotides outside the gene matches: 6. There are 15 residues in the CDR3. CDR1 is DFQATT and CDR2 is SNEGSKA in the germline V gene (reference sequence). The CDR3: CSARDEGSGGDTQYF. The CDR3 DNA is TGCAGTGCTAGAGATGAAGGTAGCGGGGGAGATACGCAGTATTTT.

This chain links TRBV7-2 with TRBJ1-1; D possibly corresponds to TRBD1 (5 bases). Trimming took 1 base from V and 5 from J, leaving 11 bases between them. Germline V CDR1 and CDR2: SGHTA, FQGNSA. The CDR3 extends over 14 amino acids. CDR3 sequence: CASSLEGYETEAFF. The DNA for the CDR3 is TGTGCCAGCAGCTTAGAGGGGTACGAGACTGAAGCTTTCTTT. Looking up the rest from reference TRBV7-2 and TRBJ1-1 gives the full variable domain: GAGVSQSPSNKVTEKGKDVELRCDPISGHTALYWYRQSLGQGLEFLIYFQGNSAPDKSGLPSDRFSAERTGGSVSTLTIQRTQQEDSAVYLCASSLEGYETEAFFGQGTRLTVV.

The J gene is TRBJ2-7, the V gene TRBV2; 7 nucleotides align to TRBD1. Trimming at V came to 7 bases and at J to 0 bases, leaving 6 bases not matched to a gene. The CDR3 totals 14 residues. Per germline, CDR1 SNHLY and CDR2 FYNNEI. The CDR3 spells CASKPGTASYEQYF. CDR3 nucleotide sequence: TGTGCCAGCAAGCCCGGGACAGCCTCCTACGAGCAGTACTTC.

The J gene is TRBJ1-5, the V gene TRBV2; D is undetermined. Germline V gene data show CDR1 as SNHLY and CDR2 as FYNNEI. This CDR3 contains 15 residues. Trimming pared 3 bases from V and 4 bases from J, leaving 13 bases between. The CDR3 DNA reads TGTGCCAGCAGTGAGCAGGAGCGAGTGAATCAGCCCCAGCATTTT. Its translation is CASSEQERVNQPQHF.

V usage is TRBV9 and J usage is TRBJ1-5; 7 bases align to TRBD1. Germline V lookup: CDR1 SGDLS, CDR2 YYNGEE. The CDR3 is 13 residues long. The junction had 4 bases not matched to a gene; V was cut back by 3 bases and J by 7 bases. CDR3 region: CASSGDSGQPQHF. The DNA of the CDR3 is TGTGCCAGCAGCGGGGACAGCGGCCAGCCCCAGCATTTT.

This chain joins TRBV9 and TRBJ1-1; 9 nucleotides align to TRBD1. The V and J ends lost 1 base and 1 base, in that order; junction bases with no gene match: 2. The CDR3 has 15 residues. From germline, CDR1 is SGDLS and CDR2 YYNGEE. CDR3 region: CASSVQGQGNTEAFF. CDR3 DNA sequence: TGTGCCAGCAGCGTACAGGGACAGGGGAACACTGAAGCTTTCTTT.

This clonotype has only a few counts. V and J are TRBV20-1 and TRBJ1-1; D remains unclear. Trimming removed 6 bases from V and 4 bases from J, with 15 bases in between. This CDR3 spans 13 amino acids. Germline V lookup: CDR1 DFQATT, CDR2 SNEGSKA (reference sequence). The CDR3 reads CSAPTERVTEAFF. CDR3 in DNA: TGCAGTGCGCCGACGGAACGGGTCACTGAAGCTTTCTTT.

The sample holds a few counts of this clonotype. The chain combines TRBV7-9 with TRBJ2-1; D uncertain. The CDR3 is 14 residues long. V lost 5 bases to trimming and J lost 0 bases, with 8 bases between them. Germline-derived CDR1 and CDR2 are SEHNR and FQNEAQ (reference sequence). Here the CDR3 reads CASSPRVSYNEQFF. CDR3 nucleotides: TGTGCCAGCAGCCCTAGGGTCTCCTACAATGAGCAGTTCTTC.

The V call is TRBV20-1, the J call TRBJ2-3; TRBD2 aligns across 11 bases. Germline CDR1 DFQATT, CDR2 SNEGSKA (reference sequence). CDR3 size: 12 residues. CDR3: CSLAGGTDTQYF. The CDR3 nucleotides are TGCAGCCTAGCGGGGGGAACAGATACGCAGTATTTT.

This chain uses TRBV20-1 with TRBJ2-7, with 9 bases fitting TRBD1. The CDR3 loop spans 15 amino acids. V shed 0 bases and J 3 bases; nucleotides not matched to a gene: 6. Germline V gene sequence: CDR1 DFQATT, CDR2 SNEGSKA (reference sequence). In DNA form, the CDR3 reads TGCAGTGCTAGAGACCGGACAGGGGACAGCTACGAGCAGTACTTC. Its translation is CSARDRTGDSYEQYF.

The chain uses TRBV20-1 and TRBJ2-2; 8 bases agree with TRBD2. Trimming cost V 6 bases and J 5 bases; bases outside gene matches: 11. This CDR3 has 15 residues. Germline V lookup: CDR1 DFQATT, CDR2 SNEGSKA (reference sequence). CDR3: CSAQRGTGGTGELFF. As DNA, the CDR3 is TGCAGTGCGCAGCGGGGGACCGGAGGGACCGGGGAGCTGTTTTTT.

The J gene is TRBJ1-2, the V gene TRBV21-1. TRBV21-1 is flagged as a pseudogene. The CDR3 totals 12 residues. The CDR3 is CASSKEGKGYTF. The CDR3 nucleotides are TGTGCCAGCAGCAAAGAAGGGAAAGGCTACACCTTC.

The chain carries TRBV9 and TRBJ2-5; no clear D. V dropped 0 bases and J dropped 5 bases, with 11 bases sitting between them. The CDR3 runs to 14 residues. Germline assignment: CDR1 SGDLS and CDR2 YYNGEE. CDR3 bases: TGTGCCAGCAGCGTAGACAGTATCCCGGAGACCCAGTACTTC. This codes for CASSVDSIPETQYF. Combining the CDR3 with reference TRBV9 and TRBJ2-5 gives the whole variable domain DSGVTQTPKHLITATGQRVTLRCSPRSGDLSVYWYQQSLDQGLQFLIQYYNGEERAKGNILERFSAQQFPDLHSELNLSSLELGDSALYFCASSVDSIPETQYFGPGTRLLVL.

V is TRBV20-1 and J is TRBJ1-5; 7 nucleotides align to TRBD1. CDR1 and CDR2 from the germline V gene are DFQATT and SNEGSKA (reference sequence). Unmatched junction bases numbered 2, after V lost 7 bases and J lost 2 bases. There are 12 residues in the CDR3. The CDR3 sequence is CSGDRRNQPQHF. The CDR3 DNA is TGCAGTGGGGACAGACGCAATCAGCCCCAGCATTTT.

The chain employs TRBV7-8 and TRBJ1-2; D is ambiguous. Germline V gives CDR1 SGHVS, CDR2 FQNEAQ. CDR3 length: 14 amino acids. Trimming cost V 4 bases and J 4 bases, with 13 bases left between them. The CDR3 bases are TGTGCCAGCAGCTCCGGCCTGCTTGTCTATGGCTACACCTTC. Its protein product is CASSSGLLVYGYTF. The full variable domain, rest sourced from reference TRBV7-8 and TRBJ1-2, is GAGVSQSPRYKVAKRGQDVALRCDPISGHVSLFWYQQALGQGPEFLTYFQNEAQLDKSGLPSDRFFAERPEGSVSTLKIQRTQQEDSAVYLCASSSGLLVYGYTFGSGTRLTVV.

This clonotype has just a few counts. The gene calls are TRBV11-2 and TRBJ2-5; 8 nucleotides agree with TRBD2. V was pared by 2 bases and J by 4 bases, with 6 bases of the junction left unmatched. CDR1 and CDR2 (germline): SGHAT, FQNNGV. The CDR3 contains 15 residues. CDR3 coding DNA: TGTGCCAGCAGCTTATCGAGCGGGGGAGGAGAGACCCAGTACTTC. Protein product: CASSLSSGGGETQYF.

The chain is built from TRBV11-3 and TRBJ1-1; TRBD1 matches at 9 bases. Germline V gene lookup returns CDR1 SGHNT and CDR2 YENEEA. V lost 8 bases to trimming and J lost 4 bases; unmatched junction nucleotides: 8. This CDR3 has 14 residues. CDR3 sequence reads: CASSRTGAVTEAFF. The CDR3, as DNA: TGTGCCAGCTCACGGACAGGGGCGGTCACTGAAGCTTTCTTT.

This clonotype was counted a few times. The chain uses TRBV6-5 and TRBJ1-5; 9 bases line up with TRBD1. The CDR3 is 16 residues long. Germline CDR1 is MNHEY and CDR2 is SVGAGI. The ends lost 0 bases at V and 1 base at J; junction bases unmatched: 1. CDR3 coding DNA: TGTGCCAGCAGTTACTCGACAGGGGGAAGCAATCAGCCCCAGCATTTT. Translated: CASSYSTGGSNQPQHF.

The chain's CDR3 is CASTASRGRVGTDTQYF. Here the CDR3 DNA reads TGCGCCAGCACCGCCTCAAGGGGGCGAGTCGGGACAGATACGCAGTATTTT. The genes are TRBV10-2 and TRBJ2-3, with 7 positions matching TRBD1. This CDR3 has 17 residues. Trimming at V came to 7 bases and at J to 3 bases, leaving 16 bases not matched to a gene. From germline, CDR1 is WSHSY and CDR2 SAAADI.

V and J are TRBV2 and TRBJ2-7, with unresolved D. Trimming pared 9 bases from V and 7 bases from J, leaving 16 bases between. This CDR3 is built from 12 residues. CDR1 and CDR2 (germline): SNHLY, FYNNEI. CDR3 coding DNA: TGTGCCAGTCAACCGACAAGGTGGGAGCAGTACTTC. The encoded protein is CASQPTRWEQYF.

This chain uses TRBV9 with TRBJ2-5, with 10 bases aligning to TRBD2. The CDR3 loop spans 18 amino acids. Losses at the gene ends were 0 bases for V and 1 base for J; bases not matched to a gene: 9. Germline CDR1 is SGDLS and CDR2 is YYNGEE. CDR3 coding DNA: TGTGCCAGCAGCGTAGGTAGCGGGGGGCGGTATGTCCAAGAGACCCAGTACTTC. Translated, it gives CASSVGSGGRYVQETQYF.

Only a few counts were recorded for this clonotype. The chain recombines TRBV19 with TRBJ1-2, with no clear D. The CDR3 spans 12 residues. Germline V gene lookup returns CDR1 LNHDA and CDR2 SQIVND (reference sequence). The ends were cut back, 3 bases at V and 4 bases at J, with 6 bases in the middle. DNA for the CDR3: TGTGCCAGTAGTATTATCGGCTATGGCTACACCTTC. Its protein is CASSIIGYGYTF. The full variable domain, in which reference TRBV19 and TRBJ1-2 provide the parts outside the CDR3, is DGGITQSPKYLFRKEGQNVTLSCEQNLNHDAMYWYRQDPGQGLRLIYYSQIVNDFQKGDIAEGYSVSREKKESFPLTVTSAQKNPTAFYLCASSIIGYGYTFGSGTRLTVV.

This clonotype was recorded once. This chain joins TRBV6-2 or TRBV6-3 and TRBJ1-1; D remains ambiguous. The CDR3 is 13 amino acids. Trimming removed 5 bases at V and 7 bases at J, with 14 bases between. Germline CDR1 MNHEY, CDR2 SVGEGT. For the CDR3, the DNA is TGTGCCAGCAGTCAAACCCTCAGGTTTGAAGCTTTCTTT. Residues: CASSQTLRFEAFF.